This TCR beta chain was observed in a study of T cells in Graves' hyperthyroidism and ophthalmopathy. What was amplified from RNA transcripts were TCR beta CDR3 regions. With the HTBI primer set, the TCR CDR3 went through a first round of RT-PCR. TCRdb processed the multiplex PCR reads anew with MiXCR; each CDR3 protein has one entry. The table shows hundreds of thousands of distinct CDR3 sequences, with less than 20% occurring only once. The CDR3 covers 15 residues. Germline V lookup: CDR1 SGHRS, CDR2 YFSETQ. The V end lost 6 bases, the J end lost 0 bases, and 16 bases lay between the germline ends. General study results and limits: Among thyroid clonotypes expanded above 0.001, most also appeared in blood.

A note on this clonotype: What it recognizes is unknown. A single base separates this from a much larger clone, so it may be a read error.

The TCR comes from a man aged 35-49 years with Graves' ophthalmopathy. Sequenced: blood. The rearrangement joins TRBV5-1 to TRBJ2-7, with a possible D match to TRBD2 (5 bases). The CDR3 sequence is CASTISPGSSYEQYF. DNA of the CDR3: TGCGCCAGCACCATTTCCCCGGGGTCCTCCTACGAGCAGTACTTC.